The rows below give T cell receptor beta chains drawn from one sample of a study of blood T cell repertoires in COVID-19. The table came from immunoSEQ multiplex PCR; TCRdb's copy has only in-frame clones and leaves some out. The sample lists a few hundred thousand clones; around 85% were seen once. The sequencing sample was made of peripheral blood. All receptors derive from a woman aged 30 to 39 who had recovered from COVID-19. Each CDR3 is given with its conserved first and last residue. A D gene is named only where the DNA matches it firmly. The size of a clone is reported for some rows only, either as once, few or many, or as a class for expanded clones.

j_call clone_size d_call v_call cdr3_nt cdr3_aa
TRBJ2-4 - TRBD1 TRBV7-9 TGTGCCAGCAGCTTAGGCCGACAGGGGACGGTAGCCAAAAACATTCAGTACTTC CASSLGRQGTVAKNIQYF
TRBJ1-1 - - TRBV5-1 TGCGCCAGCAGCTTACCGGGAGCCGACCTCGAAGCTTTCTTT CASSLPGADLEAFF
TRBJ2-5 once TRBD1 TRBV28 TGTGCCAGCAGTCCGCGACAGGGGGCGCAGACCCAGTACTTC CASSPRQGAQTQYF
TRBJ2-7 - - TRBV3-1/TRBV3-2 TGTGCCAGCAGCCAAGATCACGGCTCCTACGAGCAGTACTTC CASSQDHGSYEQYF
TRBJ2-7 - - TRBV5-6 TGTGCCAGCAGCCCTGGACAGTCGAATATCTACGAGCAGTACTTC CASSPGQSNIYEQYF
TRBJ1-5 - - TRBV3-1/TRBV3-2 TGTGCCAGCAGCCAGGGGGCTGATCAGCCCCAGCATTTT CASSQGADQPQHF
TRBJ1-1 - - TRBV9 TGTGCCAGCAGCGAGACGGGAATGAACACTGAAGCTTTCTTT CASSETGMNTEAFF
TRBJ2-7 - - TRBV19 TGTGCCAGTAGGGACGGGACCTACGAGCAGTACTTC CASRDGTYEQYF
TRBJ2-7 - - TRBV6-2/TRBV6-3 TGTGCCAGCAGTCCGCCGACAGTCCTTTACGAGCAGTACTTC CASSPPTVLYEQYF
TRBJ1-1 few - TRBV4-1 TGCGCCAGCAGCCAAGATCTGAATACAGTTGAAGCTTTCTTT CASSQDLNTVEAFF
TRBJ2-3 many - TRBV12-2 TGTGCAAGTCGCTTAGCTAGCGGGAGCCACACAGATACGCAGTATTTT CASRLASGSHTDTQYF
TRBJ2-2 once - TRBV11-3 TGTGCCAGCAGCTTAGATAGCGGCCAGCACACCGGGGAGCTGTTTTTT CASSLDSGQHTGELFF
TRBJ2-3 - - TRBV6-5 TGTGCCAGCAGCCTCGTCGGCACAGATACGCAGTATTTT CASSLVGTDTQYF
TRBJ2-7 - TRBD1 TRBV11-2 TGTGCCAGCAGCCATTCCGCCGGGACAGGAAACGAGCAGTACTTC CASSHSAGTGNEQYF
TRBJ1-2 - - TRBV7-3 TGTGCCAGCAGCCAGGGAAGGGGTGCTGGCTACACCTTC CASSQGRGAGYTF
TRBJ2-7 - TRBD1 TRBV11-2 TGTGCCAGCAGACAGGGGCCGACTTACGAGCAGTACTTC CASRQGPTYEQYF
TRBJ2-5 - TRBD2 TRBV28 TGTGCCAGCAGTTTAGGGGGGACTAGTATAGCCCAGTACTTC CASSLGGTSIAQYF
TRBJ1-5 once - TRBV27 TGTGCCAGCAGTTCCAGATCCAGCAATCAGCCCCAGCATTTT CASSSRSSNQPQHF
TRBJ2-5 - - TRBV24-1 TGTGCCACCAGTGATCCGGGGAGCGGAAGCGTAGAGACCCAGTACTTC CATSDPGSGSVETQYF